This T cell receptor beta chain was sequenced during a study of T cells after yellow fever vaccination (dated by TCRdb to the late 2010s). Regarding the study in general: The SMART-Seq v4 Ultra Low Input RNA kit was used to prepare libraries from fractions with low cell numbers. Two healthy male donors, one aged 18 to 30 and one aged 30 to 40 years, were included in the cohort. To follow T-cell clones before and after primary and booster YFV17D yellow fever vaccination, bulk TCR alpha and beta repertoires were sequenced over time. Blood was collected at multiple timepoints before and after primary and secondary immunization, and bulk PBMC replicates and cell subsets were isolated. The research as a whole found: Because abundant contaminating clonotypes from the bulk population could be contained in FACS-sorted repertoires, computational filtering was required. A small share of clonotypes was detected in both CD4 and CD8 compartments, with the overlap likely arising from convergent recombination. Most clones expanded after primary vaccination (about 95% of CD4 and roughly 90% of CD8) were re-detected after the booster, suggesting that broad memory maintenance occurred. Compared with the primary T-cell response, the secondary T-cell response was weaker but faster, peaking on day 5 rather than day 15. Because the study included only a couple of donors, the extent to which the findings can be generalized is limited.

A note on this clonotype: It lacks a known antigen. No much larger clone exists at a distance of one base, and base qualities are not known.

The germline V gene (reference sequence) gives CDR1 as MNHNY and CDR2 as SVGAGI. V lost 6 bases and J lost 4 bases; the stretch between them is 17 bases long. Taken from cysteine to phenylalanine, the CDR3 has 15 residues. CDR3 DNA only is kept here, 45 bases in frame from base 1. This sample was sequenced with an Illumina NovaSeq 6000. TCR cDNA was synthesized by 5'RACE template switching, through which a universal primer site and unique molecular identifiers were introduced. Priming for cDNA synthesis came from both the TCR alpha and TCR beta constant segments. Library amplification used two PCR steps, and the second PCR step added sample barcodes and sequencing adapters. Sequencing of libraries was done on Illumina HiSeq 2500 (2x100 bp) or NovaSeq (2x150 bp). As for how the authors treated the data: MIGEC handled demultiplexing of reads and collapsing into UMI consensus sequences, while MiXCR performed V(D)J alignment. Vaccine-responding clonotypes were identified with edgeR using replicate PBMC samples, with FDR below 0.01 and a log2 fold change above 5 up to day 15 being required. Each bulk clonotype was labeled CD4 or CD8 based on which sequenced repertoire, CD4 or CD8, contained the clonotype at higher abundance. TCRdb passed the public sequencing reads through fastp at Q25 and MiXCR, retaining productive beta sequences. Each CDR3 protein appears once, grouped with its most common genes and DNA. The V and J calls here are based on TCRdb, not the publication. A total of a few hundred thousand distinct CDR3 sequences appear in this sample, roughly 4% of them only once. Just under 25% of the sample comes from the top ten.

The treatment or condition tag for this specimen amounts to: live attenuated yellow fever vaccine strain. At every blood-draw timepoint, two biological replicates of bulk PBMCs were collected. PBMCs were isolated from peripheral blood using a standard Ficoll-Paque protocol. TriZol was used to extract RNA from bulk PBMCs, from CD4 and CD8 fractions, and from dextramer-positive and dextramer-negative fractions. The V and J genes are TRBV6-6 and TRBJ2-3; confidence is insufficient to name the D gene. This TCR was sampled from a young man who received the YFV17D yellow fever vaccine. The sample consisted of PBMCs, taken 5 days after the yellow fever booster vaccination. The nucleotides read TGTGCCAGCAGGTCCATGACCTTTGGGGCAGATACGCAGTATTTT. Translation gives CASRSMTFGADTQYF.